These T cell receptor beta chains were read from a single sample in a study of shared clonotypes between healthy human individuals. The protocol was immunoSEQ multiplex PCR, while the TCRdb copy is restricted to in-frame clones and leaves out a portion. Here the sample spans more than 2 million clones, 90% to 97% being singletons. The sequenced sample was naive CD4+ T cells sorted from blood. The receptors stem from a man aged 18 to 30 in good health. The CDR3 runs from the conserved cysteine through the conserved F or W. Fields, in order: clone size, J gene, D gene, V gene, CDR3 DNA, CDR3 protein. The D gene is left open where the match is weak. Only part of the rows carry a size: once, few, many, or a class if the clone is expanded.

>.|TRBJ2-3|.|TRBV6-5
TGTGCCAGCAGTCAGGGGGGCGGCACAGATACGCAGTATTTT
CASSQGGGTDTQYF
>once|TRBJ2-1|TRBD2|TRBV5-1
TGCGCCAGCAGCGAGGGACTAGTTAATGAGCAGTTCTTC
CASSEGLVNEQFF
>.|TRBJ2-3|.|TRBV5-6
TGTGCCAGCAGCCTTACAGATACGCAGTATTTT
CASSLTDTQYF
>.|TRBJ1-2|.|TRBV5-4
TGTGCCAGCAGCTTGGAGGGGCGGGGGATCTATGGCTACACCTTC
CASSLEGRGIYGYTF
>.|TRBJ2-5|TRBD2|TRBV7-9
TGTGCCAGCAGTTTACTAGCGGGGGACCAAGAGACCCAGTACTTC
CASSLLAGDQETQYF
>once|TRBJ2-2|.|TRBV10-1
TGCGCCAGCAGTGAGTCGGCGGGGAAGAGGACCGGGGAGCTGTTTTTT
CASSESAGKRTGELFF
>.|TRBJ1-1|.|TRBV5-4
TGTGCCAGCAGCTTCAGGAAGACAGATAACACTGAAGCTTTCTTT
CASSFRKTDNTEAFF
>.|TRBJ1-3|TRBD1|TRBV18
TGTGCCAGCTCACCATACGGGACAGGCCATTCTGGAAACACCATATATTTT
CASSPYGTGHSGNTIYF
>.|TRBJ2-1|TRBD2|TRBV6-5
TGTGCCACCCGGGAGCGGGGAGCCTACAATGAGCAGTTCTTC
CATRERGAYNEQFF
>.|TRBJ1-6|TRBD1|TRBV5-1
TGCGCCAGCAGCACAGGGGACAGTTATTTTTATAATTCACCCCTCCACTTT
CASSTGDSYFYNSPLHF
>.|TRBJ2-7|.|TRBV18
TGTGCCAGCTCACCCCTGGGGGCTAGCGGATACTACGAGCAGTACTTC
CASSPLGASGYYEQYF
>.|TRBJ2-1|.|TRBV20-1
TGCAGTGTAGGGGGGCTGAATGAGCAGTTCTTC
CSVGGLNEQFF
>once|TRBJ2-5|.|TRBV6-1
TGTGCCAGCGTCTGGAGCAGGGAGACCCAGTACTTC
CASVWSRETQYF
>once|TRBJ1-4|.|TRBV15
TGTGCCACCAGCAGAGATGGAGCAACTAATGAAAAACTGTTTTTT
CATSRDGATNEKLFF
>.|TRBJ2-2|.|TRBV15
TGTGCCACCAGTTTCTTTACCGGGGAGCTGTTTTTT
CATSFFTGELFF
>.|TRBJ1-3|.|TRBV7-2
TGTGCCAGCAGAGCAGTGATGGGAAACACCATATATTTT
CASRAVMGNTIYF
>.|TRBJ2-3|.|TRBV6-1
TGTGCCAGCAGTGAACTGAGGGGCACAGATACGCAGTATTTT
CASSELRGTDTQYF
>.|TRBJ1-5|.|TRBV5-8
TGTGCCAGCAGCTTGATGTTGGGACGCGGTACGAGCAATCAGCCCCAGCATTTT
CASSLMLGRGTSNQPQHF
>few|TRBJ1-4|.|TRBV7-9
TGTGCCAGCAGCTTACGGGGAACTAATGAAAAACTGTTTTTT
CASSLRGTNEKLFF
>.|TRBJ1-1|.|TRBV10-3
TGTGCCATCAGTGAGTCTGGCCTCAACACTGAAGCTTTCTTT
CAISESGLNTEAFF
>once|TRBJ2-1|.|TRBV5-1
TGCGCCAGCAGCTTGGCCTGGGCCTCCAATGAGCAGTTCTTC
CASSLAWASNEQFF
>.|TRBJ2-5|.|TRBV30
TGTGCCTGGAGGGGACACGGAGAGACCCAGTACTTC
CAWRGHGETQYF
>.|TRBJ1-3|TRBD1|TRBV6-5
TGTGCCAGCAGTTACGGGGGACAGGGAACTGGAAACACCATATATTTT
CASSYGGQGTGNTIYF
>.|TRBJ1-3|.|TRBV7-9
TGTGCCAGCAGTTCCCGGGTTGGTGGAAACACCATATATTTT
CASSSRVGGNTIYF
>.|TRBJ1-6|TRBD1|TRBV5-5
TGTGCCAGCAGCTCCACCGGGACAGTAAATTCACCCCTCCACTTT
CASSSTGTVNSPLHF
>.|TRBJ2-3|TRBD1|TRBV10-3
TGTGCCATCAGTGAGTCTTCAGACAGGGGGCGCGATACGCAGTATTTT
CAISESSDRGRDTQYF
>.|TRBJ2-2|.|TRBV5-4
TGCGCCAGCAGCCACCCCCCCGGGAGAGGAGACACCGGGGAGCTGTTTTTT
CASSHPPGRGDTGELFF
>once|TRBJ2-4|.|TRBV11-2
TGTGCCAGCAGCTCCCGGGGGAGAGGGCCTGAAAACATTCAGTACTTC
CASSSRGRGPENIQYF
>.|TRBJ1-2|.|TRBV28
TGTGCCAGCAGTCCCTCAGACCTGCAGACTAGCTATGGCTACACCTTC
CASSPSDLQTSYGYTF
>.|TRBJ2-7|.|TRBV6-1
TGTGCCAGCAGGGTGGGATCAGGACCCTACGAGCAGTACTTC
CASRVGSGPYEQYF
>.|TRBJ2-7|.|TRBV10-2
TGCGCCAGCAGTGTCCAGGGGCTCTACGAGCAGTACTTC
CASSVQGLYEQYF
>.|TRBJ2-2|.|TRBV28
TGTGCCAGCAGTTTTAGGGGGAACACCGGGGAGCTGTTTTTT
CASSFRGNTGELFF
>.|TRBJ1-5|.|TRBV2
TGTGCCAGCAGTGAAAGGTCTGGCGGTCAGCCCCAGCATTTT
CASSERSGGQPQHF
>.|TRBJ2-2|TRBD2|TRBV5-1
TGCGCCAGCAGCCACACGACTAGCGGGAGGCCCGGGGAGCTGTTTTTT
CASSHTTSGRPGELFF
>.|TRBJ1-4|.|TRBV30
TGTGCCGTCGGTCCTATGAGAGAAAAACTGTTTTTT
CAVGPMREKLFF
>once|TRBJ2-7|.|TRBV19
TGTGCCAGTACCAGGACCGGCTCCTACGAGCAGTACTTC
CASTRTGSYEQYF
>.|TRBJ2-7|.|TRBV2
TGTGCCAGCAGTCTTTACGAGCAGTACTTC
CASSLYEQYF
>.|TRBJ2-7|TRBD1|TRBV5-1
TGCGCCAGCAGCTTTACAGGACAGGGCTACGAGCAGTACTTC
CASSFTGQGYEQYF
>.|TRBJ2-2|TRBD1|TRBV7-9
TGTGCCAGCAGCTCGAGGACAGGGAGCACCGGGGAGCTGTTTTTT
CASSSRTGSTGELFF
>once|TRBJ1-1|TRBD1|TRBV10-1
TGCGCCAGCAGTGGTGGGACAGGGACAAGAGCTTTCTTT
CASSGGTGTRAFF
>.|TRBJ1-1|.|TRBV9
TGTGCCAGCAGCGTATCTCCCCAAACTGGAGCTTTCTTT
CASSVSPQTGAFF
>.|TRBJ2-5|.|TRBV6-5
TGTGCCAGCAAACGGACAGCACAAGAGACCCAGTACTTC
CASKRTAQETQYF
>.|TRBJ2-2|.|TRBV13
.
CASISGTSGRELFF
>.|TRBJ1-2|.|TRBV2
TGTGCCAGCAGGGTTGGGGGTCTTGGCTACACCTTC
CASRVGGLGYTF
>.|TRBJ2-7|TRBD1|TRBV4-3
TGCGCCAGCAGCCAAGATGCCGGGACAGGGGCCTACGAGCAGTACTTC
CASSQDAGTGAYEQYF
>.|TRBJ2-7|.|TRBV5-1
TGCGCCAGCAGCTTAAGGGACGGCGAGTCCTACGAGCAGTACTTC
CASSLRDGESYEQYF
>once|TRBJ1-6|.|TRBV7-8
TGTGCCAGCAGCACTAGGACAAGGATTTCACCCCTCCACTTT
CASSTRTRISPLHF
>.|TRBJ2-1|TRBD2|TRBV6-1
TGTGCCAGCAGTGAGGAGCGGGGGGGCGGTGAGCAGTTCTTC
CASSEERGGGEQFF
>.|TRBJ1-5|.|TRBV4-1
TGCGCCAGCAGCCAAGTTAGATTTGGGGGCAATCAGCCCCAGCATTTT
CASSQVRFGGNQPQHF
>.|TRBJ2-7|TRBD1|TRBV2
TGTGCCAGCAGTGGGACAGGGTTCGAGCAGTACTTC
CASSGTGFEQYF